This T cell receptor beta chain was retrieved from a study of blood T cell repertoires in COVID-19 (dated by TCRdb to the early 2020s). As for the study more broadly: Samples from collaborators originated in the United States, Italy and Spain and spanned both the acute and convalescent phases of COVID-19. The material from the prospective study consisted of cDNA or gDNA derived from T cells, B-cell-depleted T cells, or PBMCs. The dataset comprised deeply sampled blood TCRbeta repertoires from subjects exposed to, actively infected with, or recovered from COVID-19. The repertoires were released in a freely available public database meant as a resource for research on the immune response to SARS-CoV-2. The samples were drawn from two sources: the first 160 participants of the ongoing ImmuneRACE study, and approximately 1,300 subjects contributed by 6 global collaborators. A de-identified subject ID, COVID-19 status, age in years and sex were almost always included in the sample metadata. Where available, HLA class I and class II types were obtained from metadata supplied by the sample provider rather than from assay-based typing. On the study overall, not on this receptor specifically: How much clinical and demographic metadata was included differed by source and by participant, and the metadata was provided uncurated.

CDR1 and CDR2 are read off the germline V gene as SQVTM and ANQGSEA. Unmatched junction bases come to 9, with V trimmed by 6 bases and J by 9 bases. Spanning cysteine to phenylalanine, the CDR3 consists of 13 amino acids. Just CDR3 DNA is preserved here, 39 bases in frame from base 1. A remark on this clone: There is no known antigen for this receptor. Base-call qualities are not available, and no considerably larger clone is one nucleotide away.

TCRbeta CDR3 regions were amplified from genomic DNA by means of the immunoSEQ Assay, a bias-controlled multiplex PCR. Per the original workflow: Nucleated cell counts per sample were estimated from amplification of reference gene primers within the assay. Sequence reads were collapsed and filtered to measure the absolute abundance of every unique TCRbeta CDR3 rearrangement. For each sample, productive Simpson clonality was calculated by taking the square root of Simpson's diversity index across productive rearrangements. As stored in TCRdb, this immuneACCESS dataset retains in-frame rearrangements with V and J assigned. A fraction of the clones does not appear; measured against another copy, unresolved V genes explain less than half of the discrepancy, and the remainder lacks a known reason. The V and J calls and clone size were taken over from that table, and D and trimming were inferred from the DNA. In this sample the table shows a few hundred thousand clones, around 89% of which occur a single time. The ten largest clones capture about 1.7% of the sample.

Enrolling through a virtual design, the prospective study's participants ranged in age from roughly 18 to 100 years and lived across some 22 United States geographic areas. To assign participants to cohorts, the prospective study relied on clinical history that participants themselves reported in a screening survey and a study questionnaire. In the prospective study, mobile phlebotomists collected whole blood, serum and a nasopharyngeal or oropharyngeal swab from each participant. Over a roughly 2-month period, participants in the prospective study had the option of providing additional blood draws and questionnaires. Prospective study blood samples were shipped either frozen or at room temperature before DNA extraction.

The receptor chain draws on TRBV29-1 and TRBJ2-1, and 9 junctional nucleotides match TRBD1. The clonotype comes from a young woman with acute COVID-19. Sequencing was performed on PBMCs or T cells enriched from blood (not recorded which). The nucleotides are TGCAGCGTCGGGACAGGGCCCGGGAGTGAGCAGTTCTTC. This encodes CSVGTGPGSEQFF.